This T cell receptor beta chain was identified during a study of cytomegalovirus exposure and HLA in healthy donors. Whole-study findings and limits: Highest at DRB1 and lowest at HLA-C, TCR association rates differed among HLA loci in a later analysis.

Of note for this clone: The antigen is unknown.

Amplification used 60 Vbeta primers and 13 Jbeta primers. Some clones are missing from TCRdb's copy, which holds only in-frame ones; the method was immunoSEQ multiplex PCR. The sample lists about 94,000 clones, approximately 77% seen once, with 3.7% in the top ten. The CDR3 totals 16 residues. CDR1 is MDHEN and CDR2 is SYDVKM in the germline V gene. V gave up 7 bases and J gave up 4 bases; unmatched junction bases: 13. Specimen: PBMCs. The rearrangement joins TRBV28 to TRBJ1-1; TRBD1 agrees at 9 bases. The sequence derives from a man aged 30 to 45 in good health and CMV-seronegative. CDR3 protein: CASNFRDRARLTEAFF. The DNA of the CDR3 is TGTGCCAGCAACTTCCGGGACAGGGCCAGGCTCACTGAAGCTTTCTTT.